These 31 T cell receptor beta chains were all obtained from the same sample, sequenced in a study of CD8 T cells in ankylosing spondylitis. TCRdb re-called the 5' RACE reads with MiXCR, one entry per CDR3 protein. The sample records about 92,000 distinct CDR3 sequences, around 10% being singletons. The sequencing sample was made of blood, either unsorted or a sorted T cell fraction (not recorded which). These receptors originate from a male donor with ankylosing spondylitis or in good health (not recorded which).

The table lists this clonotype with many counts. V gene TRBV6-5 combines with J gene TRBJ2-1; D might be TRBD2 (5 bases). The V end lost 0 bases, the J end lost 2 bases, and 17 bases lay between the germline ends. The CDR3 contains 18 residues. Germline V gene data show CDR1 as MNHEY and CDR2 as SVGAGI. Here the CDR3 DNA reads TGTGCCAGCAGTTACTCGATGGCAGCGGATCCGACCTACAATGAGCAGTTCTTC. Its translation: CASSYSMAADPTYNEQFF.

Details on this clonotype: One end of the junction is discordant with germline, which a read error may explain. The gene calls are TRBV3-1 and TRBJ2-1, with TRBD1 identical over 8 bases. The CDR3 loop spans 17 amino acids. Germline CDR1 and CDR2: LGHDT and YNNKEL (reference sequence). The CDR3 is CACSQEVSWTGLNEQFF. The DNA of the CDR3 is TGTGCCTGCAGCCAAGAGGTCTCCTGGACAGGGCTCAATGAGCAGTTCTTC.

J is TRBJ2-3 and V is TRBV11-2, with D unresolved. V lost 4 bases and J lost 7, with 15 bases in between. CDR1 is SGHAT, CDR2 FQNNGV, per germline. The CDR3 runs 14 residues. The CDR3 DNA is TGTGCCAGCAGCTCCCCGCAGGAAACGAATACGCAGTATTTT. Protein sequence: CASSSPQETNTQYF.

The chain couples TRBV3-1 to TRBJ2-2; D is possibly TRBD2 (7 bases). The ends were cut back, 7 bases at V and 3 bases at J, with 15 bases in the middle. This CDR3 has 15 amino acids. Germline CDR1 reads LGHDT; CDR2 reads YNNKEL (reference sequence). The DNA for the CDR3 is TGTGCCAGCACCTTCCGGGGGGCCGACACCGGGGAGCTGTTTTTT. It encodes CASTFRGADTGELFF.

This clonotype was counted many times. This chain connects TRBV7-2 to TRBJ2-3, with 7 bases lining up with TRBD1. CDR1 is SGHTA and CDR2 is FQGNSA in the germline V gene. V was clipped by 5 bases and J by 7 bases; unmatched bases: 9. The CDR3 contains 14 residues. CDR3 region: CASSLRQGDNTQYF. In nucleotides, the CDR3 is TGTGCCAGCAGCCTACGACAGGGAGATAATACGCAGTATTTT.

In its sample, this clonotype was seen many times. The chain carries TRBV11-2 and TRBJ2-3, with D unclear. The CDR3 contains 14 residues. Per germline, CDR1 SGHAT and CDR2 FQNNGV. V was trimmed by 3 bases and J by 2 bases, leaving 9 bases between them. CDR3: CASSFSRSTDTQYF. In DNA, the CDR3 is TGTGCCAGCAGCTTCTCCCGATCCACAGATACGCAGTATTTT.

This clonotype appeared many times. This chain connects TRBV2 to TRBJ2-7; D is undetermined. With 3 bases removed from V and 1 base from J, the gap between germline ends came to 10 bases. Germline CDR1 is SNHLY and CDR2 is FYNNEI. This CDR3 contains 14 residues. CDR3 sequence (DNA): TGTGCCAGCAGTGAGAACCCAAGGTCCTACGAGCAGTACTTC. Its translation is CASSENPRSYEQYF.

This clonotype was detected ten times or more. V is TRBV10-3 and J is TRBJ2-7, with D perhaps TRBD1 (5 bases). This CDR3 has 15 residues. Germline V lookup: CDR1 ENHRY, CDR2 SYGVKD. The V gene lost 10 bases and the J gene lost 2 bases, with 21 bases spanning the gap. The CDR3 DNA reads as TGTGCCACCGAGGACATGATAGGGTTGGCCTACGAGCAGTACTTC. Encoded protein: CATEDMIGLAYEQYF.

The J gene is TRBJ2-4, the V gene TRBV7-9; D not resolved. CDR1 and CDR2 from the germline V gene are SEHNR and FQNEAQ (reference sequence). V shed 5 bases and J shed 8 bases, with 19 bases lying between them. The CDR3 is 15 amino acids. The CDR3: CASSQQGFNFDIQYF. The CDR3 DNA reads as TGTGCCAGCAGCCAACAAGGGTTCAATTTCGACATTCAGTACTTC.

This clonotype has a count of ten or more. V usage is TRBV20-1 and J usage is TRBJ2-7, with a tentative D call TRBD1 (6 bases). Germline assignment: CDR1 DFQATT and CDR2 SNEGSKA (reference sequence). The CDR3 covers 13 residues. Trimming stripped 4 bases from V and 3 bases from J, with 13 bases between. The CDR3 loop is CSATPGTSYEQYF. CDR3 DNA: TGCAGTGCTACTCCCGGGACAAGCTACGAGCAGTACTTC.

This clonotype was counted between two and nine times. This chain uses TRBV3-1 with TRBJ2-5; 10 bases line up with TRBD2. CDR1 LGHDT and CDR2 YNNKEL come from the germline V gene (reference sequence). V shed 4 bases, J shed 3 bases, and the junction held 5 bases outside the gene matches. The CDR3 length is 15 residues. Here the CDR3 DNA reads TGTGCCAGCAGCCGTACAGGGACTAGCGAAGAGACCCAGTACTTC. This gives the protein CASSRTGTSEETQYF.

In its sample, this clonotype was seen a few times. This rearrangement joins TRBV7-2 to TRBJ2-1; TRBD2 is a possible D gene (6 bases). V was cut by 4 bases and J by 8 bases, with 12 bases left in between. Per the germline V gene, CDR1 is SGHTA and CDR2 is FQGNSA. CDR3 length: 13 amino acids. For the CDR3, the DNA is TGTGCCAGCAGCTCCATGGCGGGATATGAGCAGTTCTTC. Translating gives CASSSMAGYEQFF.

Comments on this clonotype: Compared with germline, one end of the junction differs, possibly owing to a read error. The chain has TRBV3-1 and TRBJ2-3; the D call may be TRBD1 or TRBD2 (5 bases each). This CDR3 region has 13 residues. Per the germline V gene, CDR1 is LGHDT and CDR2 is YNNKEL (reference sequence). CDR3 sequence: CASSRGNTDTQYF. In DNA, the CDR3 is TGTGCCAGCAGCCGGGGGAACACAGATACGCAATATTTT.

This clonotype was counted many times. V gene TRBV3-1 combines with J gene TRBJ2-7; D is possibly TRBD2 (5 bases). The V gene lost 0 bases and the J gene lost 3 bases, with 12 bases spanning the gap. The CDR3 runs to 15 residues. The germline CDR1 and CDR2 sequences are LGHDT and YNNKEL (reference sequence). The CDR3: CASSQDPLEGYEQYF. The CDR3 DNA sequence: TGTGCCAGCAGCCAAGATCCTCTTGAGGGCTACGAGCAGTACTTC.

This clonotype was seen repeatedly, ten times or more. This chain uses TRBV29-1 with TRBJ1-5; D is unresolved. The CDR3 length is 13 residues. V dropped 4 bases and J dropped 3 bases, with 10 bases sitting between them. Germline CDR1 and CDR2: SQVTM and ANQGSEA. Here the CDR3 DNA reads TGCAGCGTTGCGAGTCAGATCAATCAGCCCCAGCATTTT. This encodes CSVASQINQPQHF.

This clonotype was recorded many times. This CDR3 reads CASSESGDREGDTQYF. DNA of the CDR3: TGCGCCAGCAGTGAGTCAGGGGACAGGGAAGGAGATACGCAGTATTTT. V and J are TRBV10-1 and TRBJ2-3, with 9 bases matching TRBD1. The CDR3 contains 16 residues. V shed 0 bases and J 5 bases; nucleotides not matched to a gene: 6. Germline CDR1 and CDR2: WNHNN and SYGVQD (reference sequence).

This clonotype was recorded at least ten times. This chain uses TRBV29-1 with TRBJ2-5; D remains unclear. V lost 4 bases and J lost 8, with 11 bases in between. Germline CDR1 and CDR2: SQVTM and ANQGSEA. The CDR3 extends over 11 amino acids. CDR3: CSVVGEGTQYF. The CDR3 DNA follows: TGCAGCGTTGTTGGCGAAGGAACCCAGTACTTC.

Ten or more counts support this clonotype. This chain uses TRBV12-3 or TRBV12-4 with TRBJ2-7; no clear D. Trimming took 6 bases from V and 5 from J, leaving 20 bases between them. The CDR3 loop spans 15 amino acids. CDR3 sequence: CASRPRTAPRHEQYF. DNA of the CDR3: TGTGCCAGCAGGCCTCGGACGGCTCCCCGTCACGAGCAGTACTTC.

This clonotype was seen repeatedly, ten times or more. V and J are TRBV4-1 and TRBJ2-3, with D unresolved. CDR1 is MGHRA, CDR2 YSYEKL, per germline. Trimming stripped 1 base from V and 4 bases from J, with 9 bases between. This CDR3 is 14 amino acids long. CDR3 nucleotides: TGCGCCAGCAGCCAAGTTGGGTCCCCAGATACGCAGTATTTT. It specifies CASSQVGSPDTQYF.

The rearrangement links TRBV4-2 to TRBJ2-7, with D perhaps matching TRBD2 (6 bases). Looked up from germline, CDR1 is LGHNA and CDR2 is YNFKEQ. V gave up 8 bases and J gave up 7 bases, with 12 bases separating them. The CDR3 is 11 residues long. CDR3 nucleotide sequence: TGTGCCAGCGGTCGCGGGGTTGAGCAGTACTTC. Its protein product is CASGRGVEQYF.

The table lists this clonotype with many counts. This chain links TRBV20-1 with TRBJ1-1; D not resolved. There are 14 residues in the CDR3. Trimming took 2 bases from V and 1 from J, leaving 11 bases between them. Germline V CDR1 and CDR2: DFQATT, SNEGSKA (reference sequence). The CDR3 DNA sequence: TGCAGTGCTAGAACGCCTGGGTCGAACACTGAAGCTTTCTTT. Translated: CSARTPGSNTEAFF.

This clonotype was seen many times. The genes are TRBV20-1 and TRBJ2-4, with D possibly TRBD2 on 7 matching bases. From germline, CDR1 is DFQATT and CDR2 SNEGSKA (reference sequence). Trimming took off 4 bases at V and 1 base at J, with 14 bases between the two ends. The CDR3 has 15 amino acids. CDR3 bases: TGCAGTGCTACAGATGGGGGGGCGGCCAAAAACATTCAGTACTTC. It encodes CSATDGGAAKNIQYF.

This clonotype was seen at least ten times. The rearrangement joins TRBV24-1 to TRBJ1-2; D unresolved. V was shortened by 4 bases and J by 3 bases, with 8 bases between the two germline ends. The length of the CDR3 is 13 residues. Germline V CDR1 and CDR2: KGHDR, SFDVKD. This chain's CDR3 is CATSDRSDYGYTF. The DNA of the CDR3 is TGTGCCACCAGTGACAGGAGTGACTATGGCTACACCTTC.

This clonotype has at least ten counts. The chain joins TRBV3-1 to TRBJ2-7; 8 bases are a match to TRBD1. Germline V lookup: CDR1 LGHDT, CDR2 YNNKEL (reference sequence). This CDR3 is 14 amino acids long. Germline trimming cut 3 bases from V and 5 bases from J; bases unmatched to any gene: 6. This CDR3 reads CASSQRTGKHEQYF. The CDR3 bases are TGTGCCAGCAGCCAGCGGACAGGGAAACACGAGCAGTACTTC.

This clonotype was seen ten or more times. The gene calls are TRBV15 and TRBJ1-5; D call uncertain. V was shortened by 3 bases and J by 7 bases, with 16 bases between the two germline ends. Germline lookup yields CDR1 LNHNV and CDR2 YYDKDF (reference sequence). This CDR3 region has 15 residues. CDR3 in DNA: TGTGCCACCAGCAGCGCCGATGGTTCGGGGCAGCCCCAGCATTTT. This sequence encodes CATSSADGSGQPQHF. Looking up the rest from reference TRBV15 and TRBJ1-5 gives the full variable domain: DAMVIQNPRYQVTQFGKPVTLSCSQTLNHNVMYWYQQKSSQAPKLLFHYYDKDFNNEADTPDNFQSRRPNTSFCFLDIRSPGLGDTAMYLCATSSADGSGQPQHFGDGTRLSIL.

This clonotype came up many times. A much larger clone differs by one base, so this may be a read error. The chain is built from TRBV6-4 and TRBJ2-3; D unresolved. CDR1 is MRHNA, CDR2 SNTAGT, per germline. This CDR3 region has 9 residues. CDR3 sequence reads: CASKDTQYF. The DNA of the CDR3 is TGTGCCAGCAAAGATACGCAGTATTTT.

This clonotype was seen repeatedly, ten times or more. One end of the junction varies from germline; a read error may be responsible. The chain combines TRBV28 with TRBJ1-2; D call uncertain. The CDR3 covers 14 residues. The germline V gene encodes CDR1 MDHEN and CDR2 SYDVKM. CDR3 in amino acids: CASSLRPASYGYAF. CDR3 DNA: TGTGCCAGCAGTTTAAGGCCCGCGTCCTATGGCTACGCCTTC.

This clonotype was observed many times. The chain recombines TRBV3-1 with TRBJ2-2; TRBD2 agrees at 8 bases. After removal of 3 bases from V and 0 bases from J, the junction contained 6 bases not matched to a gene. The germline V gene has CDR1 LGHDT and CDR2 YNNKEL (reference sequence). The CDR3 is made up of 17 amino acids. The CDR3: CASSQPRAGANTGELFF. DNA for the CDR3: TGTGCCAGCAGCCAGCCAAGAGCGGGGGCGAACACCGGGGAGCTGTTTTTT.

This clonotype has at least ten counts. The V and J genes are TRBV14 and TRBJ2-3, with D possibly TRBD2 on 5 matching bases. The germline V gene has CDR1 SGHDN and CDR2 FVKESK. Trimming took off 0 bases at V and 9 bases at J, with 10 bases between the two ends. The CDR3 is made up of 13 amino acids. The chain's CDR3 is CASSQDWTGTQYF. The DNA for the CDR3 is TGTGCCAGCAGCCAAGATTGGACGGGAACGCAGTATTTT.

This clonotype was seen more than once but under ten times. This chain connects TRBV18 to TRBJ1-1; 7 positions agree with TRBD1. J lost 8 bases, V lost 10 bases, and 10 bases had no gene match. Per the germline V gene, CDR1 is KGHSH and CDR2 is LQKENI. The CDR3 is 12 amino acids. CDR3 sequence reads: CATRLGQEEAFF. CDR3 sequence (DNA): TGTGCCACTCGGTTAGGACAGGAGGAAGCTTTCTTT.

About this clonotype: A much larger clone lies one base from this, so it may be a read error. The chain is built from TRBV4-1 and TRBJ2-7; 8 bases line up with TRBD1. The CDR3 is 14 amino acids. CDR1 is MGHRA and CDR2 is YSYEKL in the germline V gene. The ends lost 7 bases at V and 2 bases at J; junction bases unmatched: 7. The CDR3 is CASNHGTGAYEQYF. In nucleotides, the CDR3 is TGCGCCAGCAACCACGGGACAGGCGCCTACGAGCAGTACTTC.